These 19 T cell receptor beta chains were all obtained from the same sample, sequenced in a study of CD8 T cells in Susac syndrome. Random hexamers served to reverse transcribe roughly 0.5 to 1 ug RNA. TCRdb processed the immunoSEQ multiplex PCR reads anew with MiXCR; each CDR3 protein has one entry. This sample yields 95,000 to 150,000 distinct CDR3 sequences, of which approximately 96% are seen a single time; under 0.095% belongs to the top ten. The material sequenced was CD4+ T cells from PBMCs. Receptors originate from a human donor in good health.

J is TRBJ2-5 and V is TRBV5-4, with D possibly being TRBD1 or TRBD2 (5 bases each). The CDR3 consists of 15 residues. Germline V lookup: CDR1 SGHNT, CDR2 YYREEE (reference sequence). The ends were cut back, 3 bases at V and 5 bases at J, with 17 bases in the middle. CDR3 protein: CASSSPRGPEETQYF. As DNA, the CDR3 is TGTGCCAGCAGCTCGCCCCGGGGACCCGAGGAGACCCAGTACTTC.

This clonotype was picked up one time. The chain uses TRBV7-9 and TRBJ1-1; the D is unclear. V gave up 5 bases and J gave up 4 bases, with 8 bases separating them. In germline, CDR1 is SEHNR, CDR2 FQNEAQ (reference sequence). This CDR3 is 12 amino acids long. CDR3 DNA: TGTGCCAGCAGCGCCACAGCCACTGAAGCTTTCTTT. Its protein product is CASSATATEAFF.

This clonotype was observed a single time. V usage is TRBV5-1 and J usage is TRBJ2-1; 9 nucleotides align to TRBD2. The CDR3 has 15 amino acids. The V gene end was trimmed by 3 bases and the J gene end by 7 bases; junction bases not matched to a gene: 8. From germline, CDR1 is SGHRS and CDR2 YFSETQ. The CDR3 nucleotides are TGCGCCAGCAGCTGGCGCGGAGCGGGAGGAAATGAGCAGTTCTTC. Protein product: CASSWRGAGGNEQFF.

The chain links TRBV10-3 to TRBJ1-1, with D tentatively TRBD1 (6 bases). The V end lost 7 bases, the J end lost 0 bases, and 9 bases lay between the germline ends. The length of the CDR3 is 13 residues. Germline V gene lookup returns CDR1 ENHRY and CDR2 SYGVKD. The CDR3 DNA reads TGTGCCATCACGGGGGGCCTGAACACTGAAGCTTTCTTT. Amino acid sequence: CAITGGLNTEAFF.

This chain joins TRBV10-3 and TRBJ2-7; D not certain. V shed 6 bases and J shed 5 bases, with 20 bases lying between them. The CDR3 extends over 15 amino acids. Germline V lookup: CDR1 ENHRY, CDR2 SYGVKD. The CDR3 region has the DNA TGTGCCATCAGAGGGTCCGACGCCGTCGCGGACGAGCAGTACTTC. Protein product: CAIRGSDAVADEQYF.

Here the CDR3 reads CAWRGLAGVGEQFF. The CDR3 DNA sequence: TGTGCCTGGAGGGGACTAGCGGGAGTCGGTGAGCAGTTCTTC. J is TRBJ2-1 and V is TRBV30; TRBD2 matches at 14 bases. CDR3 length: 14 amino acids. The V gene end was trimmed by 3 bases and the J gene end by 9 bases; junction bases not matched to a gene: 4. Germline V gene sequence: CDR1 GTSNPN, CDR2 SVGIG (reference sequence). Full variable domain (remainder filled in from reference TRBV30 and TRBJ2-1): SQTIHQWPATLVQPVGSPLSLECTVEGTSNPNLYWYRQAAGRGLQLLFYSVGIGQISSEVPQNLSASRPQDRQFILSSKKLLLSDSGFYLCAWRGLAGVGEQFFGPGTRLTVL.

This chain joins TRBV5-1 and TRBJ2-2; perhaps TRBD2 as D (5 bases). The ends were cut back, 2 bases at V and 5 bases at J, with 13 bases in the middle. Germline CDR1 reads SGHRS; CDR2 reads YFSETQ. CDR3 length equals 15 residues. CDR3 DNA sequence: TGCGCCAGCAGCTTAGGAGGAAAAGGGACCGGGGAGCTGTTTTTT. Its translation: CASSLGGKGTGELFF. The full variable domain, its missing parts supplied by reference TRBV5-1 and TRBJ2-2, is KAGVTQTPRYLIKTRGQQVTLSCSPISGHRSVSWYQQTPGQGLQFLFEYFSETQRNKGNFPGRFSGRQFSNSRSEMNVSTLELGDSALYLCASSLGGKGTGELFFGEGSRLTVL.

This clonotype was picked up a small number of times. The chain is built from TRBV3-1 and TRBJ2-1; D gene uncertain. This CDR3 region has 15 residues. Germline V CDR1 and CDR2: LGHDT, YNNKEL (reference sequence). Trimming left V 2 bases short and J 0 bases short, with 8 bases between. CDR3: CASSQPISSYNEQFF. Written as DNA, the CDR3 is TGTGCCAGCAGCCAACCGATTAGCTCCTACAATGAGCAGTTCTTC.

This clonotype was seen a single time. The V call is TRBV5-1, the J call TRBJ1-3; weak D call: TRBD1 (5 bases). This CDR3 contains 16 residues. CDR1 is SGHRS and CDR2 is YFSETQ in the germline V gene. V lost 0 bases and J lost 4, with 14 bases in between. CDR3 DNA: TGCGCCAGCAGCTTGGCCGGAGGGGCGTACGGAAACACCATATATTTT. It encodes CASSLAGGAYGNTIYF.

The chain is built from TRBV30 and TRBJ2-2, with 10 nucleotides matching TRBD1. The junction had 7 bases not matched to a gene; V was cut back by 3 bases and J by 6 bases. CDR3 length: 15 amino acids. Germline V gene sequence: CDR1 GTSNPN, CDR2 SVGIG (reference sequence). CDR3 region: CAWRAGTGDAGELFF. The CDR3 nucleotides read TGTGCCTGGAGGGCCGGGACAGGGGACGCCGGGGAGCTGTTTTTT.

This clonotype was picked up one time. J is TRBJ1-1 and V is TRBV27; weak D call: TRBD1 (5 bases). The CDR3 consists of 17 residues. In germline, CDR1 is MNHEY, CDR2 SMNVEV (reference sequence). V lost 2 bases and J 5 bases, leaving 21 bases between the germline ends. CDR3 nucleotide sequence: TGTGCCAGCAGTTTAAGCATATGGGGACCTGGGGGGACTGAAGCTTTCTTT. This gives the protein CASSLSIWGPGGTEAFF.

The chain recombines TRBV23-1 with TRBJ1-3; TRBD1 matches at 10 bases. TRBV23-1 counts as an open reading frame of uncertain function. V was pared by 10 bases and J by 0 bases, with 15 bases of the junction left unmatched. The CDR3 contains 18 residues. CDR3 bases: TGCGCCATCCCCGGGACAGGGGCCCCCGAGAGCTCTGGAAACACCATATATTTT. It specifies CAIPGTGAPESSGNTIYF.

J is TRBJ1-1 and V is TRBV6-2 or TRBV6-3; TRBD1 matches at 10 bases. Per the germline V gene, CDR1 is MNHEY and CDR2 is SVGEGT. There are 15 residues in the CDR3. V dropped 4 bases and J dropped 2; count of bases not matched to a gene: 4. The chain's CDR3 is CASSWTGGANTEAFF. The CDR3 coding sequence is TGTGCCAGCAGTTGGACAGGGGGGGCCAACACTGAAGCTTTCTTT.

This rearrangement joins TRBV18 to TRBJ1-5; tentative D call: TRBD1 (5 bases). The V gene lost 1 base and the J gene lost 1 base, with 8 bases spanning the gap. The V gene's germline CDR1 is KGHSH and CDR2 LQKENI. The CDR3 consists of 15 residues. The CDR3 DNA follows: TGTGCCAGCTCACCACGCCGGGACAGCAATCAGCCCCAGCATTTT. This translates into CASSPRRDSNQPQHF.

In nucleotides, the CDR3 is TGCAGTGCTAGAGAGGGGGGGGAATACGAGCAGTACTTC. Its protein is CSAREGGEYEQYF. V usage is TRBV20-1 and J usage is TRBJ2-7; the match to TRBD2 covers 7 bases. The CDR3 runs 13 residues. CDR1 DFQATT and CDR2 SNEGSKA come from the germline V gene (reference sequence). Losses at the gene ends were 0 bases for V and 4 bases for J; bases not matched to a gene: 3.

V is TRBV6-6 and J is TRBJ1-2; no definite D call. CDR1 is MNHNY and CDR2 is SVGAGI in the germline V gene (reference sequence). This CDR3 has 13 residues. Between the trimmed V and J ends, which lost 4 bases and 5 bases, there was a span of 11 bases. CDR3 loop: CASSLPEKYGYTF. As DNA, the CDR3 is TGTGCCAGCAGTTTGCCGGAAAAATATGGCTACACCTTC.

The chain joins TRBV18 to TRBJ1-1; TRBD1 agrees at 9 bases. The CDR3 runs to 15 residues. J was trimmed by 4 bases and V by 4 bases; bases with no gene match: 7. The germline gives CDR1 KGHSH, CDR2 LQKENI. Written as DNA, the CDR3 is TGTGCCAGCTCACAGGGACAGGGTACGGGCACTGAAGCTTTCTTT. Amino acid sequence: CASSQGQGTGTEAFF. Full variable domain (remainder filled in from reference TRBV18 and TRBJ1-1): NAGVMQNPRHLVRRRGQEARLRCSPMKGHSHVYWYRQLPEEGLKFMVYLQKENIIDESGMPKERFSAEFPKEGPSILRIQQVVRGDSAAYFCASSQGQGTGTEAFFGQGTRLTVV.

A single count supports this clonotype. The gene calls are TRBV20-1 and TRBJ2-3; D may be TRBD2 (5 bases). Germline loops: CDR1 DFQATT, CDR2 SNEGSKA (reference sequence). V lost 5 bases and J lost 0, with 9 bases in between. This CDR3 spans 13 amino acids. The CDR3 loop reads CSAPGKSTDTQYF. CDR3 DNA sequence: TGCAGTGCTCCGGGGAAAAGCACAGATACGCAGTATTTT.

This clonotype was picked up one time. The J gene is TRBJ2-2, the V gene TRBV10-3; a possible D gene is TRBD2 (5 bases). Germline V gene lookup returns CDR1 ENHRY and CDR2 SYGVKD. Trimming pared 7 bases from V and 1 base from J, leaving 13 bases between. The CDR3 spans 15 residues. DNA of the CDR3: TGTGCCATCATGCGGGCTAGCCAGAACACCGGGGAGCTGTTTTTT. Amino acid sequence: CAIMRASQNTGELFF.